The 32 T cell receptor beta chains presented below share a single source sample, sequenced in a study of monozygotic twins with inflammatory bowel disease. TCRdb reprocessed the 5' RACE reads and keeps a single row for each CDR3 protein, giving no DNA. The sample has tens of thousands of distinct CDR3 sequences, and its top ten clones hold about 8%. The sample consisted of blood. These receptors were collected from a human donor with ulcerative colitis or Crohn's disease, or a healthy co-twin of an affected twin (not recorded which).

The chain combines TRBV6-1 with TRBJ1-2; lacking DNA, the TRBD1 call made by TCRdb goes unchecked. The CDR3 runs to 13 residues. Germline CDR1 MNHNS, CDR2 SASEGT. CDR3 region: CASRSTGHYGYTF.

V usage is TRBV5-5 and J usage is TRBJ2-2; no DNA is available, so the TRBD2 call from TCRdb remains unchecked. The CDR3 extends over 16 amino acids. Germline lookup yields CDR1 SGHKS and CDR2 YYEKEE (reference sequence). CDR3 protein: CASSIGLNPSGGELFF.

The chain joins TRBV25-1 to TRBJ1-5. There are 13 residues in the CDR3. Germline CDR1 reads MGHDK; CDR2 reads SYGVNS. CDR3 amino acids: CASRGPSNQPQHF.

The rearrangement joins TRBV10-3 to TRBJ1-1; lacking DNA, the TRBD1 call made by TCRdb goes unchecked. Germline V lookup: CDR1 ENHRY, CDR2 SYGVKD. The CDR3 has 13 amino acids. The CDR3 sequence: CAILGGSGTEAFF.

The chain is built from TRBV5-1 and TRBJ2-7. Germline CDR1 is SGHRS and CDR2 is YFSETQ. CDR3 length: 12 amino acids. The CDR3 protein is CASSLESYEQYF.

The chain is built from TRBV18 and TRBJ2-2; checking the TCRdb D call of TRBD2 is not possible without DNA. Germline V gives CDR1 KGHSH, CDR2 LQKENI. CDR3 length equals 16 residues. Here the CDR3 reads CASSPPQRGATGELFF.

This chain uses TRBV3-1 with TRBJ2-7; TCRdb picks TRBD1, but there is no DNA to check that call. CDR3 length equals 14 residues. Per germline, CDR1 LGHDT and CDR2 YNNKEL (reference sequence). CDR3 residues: CASSWRTGTSEQYF.

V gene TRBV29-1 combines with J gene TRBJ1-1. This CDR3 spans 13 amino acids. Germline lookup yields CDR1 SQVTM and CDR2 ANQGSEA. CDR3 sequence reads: CSVDDGENTEAFF.

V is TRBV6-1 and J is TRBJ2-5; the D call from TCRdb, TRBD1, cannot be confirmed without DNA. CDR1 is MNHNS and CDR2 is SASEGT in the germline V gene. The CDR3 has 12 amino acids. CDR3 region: CASSESPRTQYF.

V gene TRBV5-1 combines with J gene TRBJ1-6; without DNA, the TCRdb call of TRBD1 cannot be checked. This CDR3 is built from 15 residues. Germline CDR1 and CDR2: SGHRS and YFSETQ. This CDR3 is CASRPGAPGNSPLHF.

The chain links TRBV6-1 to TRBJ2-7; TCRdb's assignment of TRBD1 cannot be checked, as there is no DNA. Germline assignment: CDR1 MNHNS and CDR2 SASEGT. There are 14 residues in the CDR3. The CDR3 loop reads CASKREGARDEQYF.

CDR3: CASSQERGSGANVLTF. The chain recombines TRBV4-2 with TRBJ2-6. The germline V gene encodes CDR1 LGHNA and CDR2 YNFKEQ. This CDR3 contains 16 residues.

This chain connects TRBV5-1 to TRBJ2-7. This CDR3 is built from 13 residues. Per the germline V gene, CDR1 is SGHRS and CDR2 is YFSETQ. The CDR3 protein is CASSPHLTYEQYF.

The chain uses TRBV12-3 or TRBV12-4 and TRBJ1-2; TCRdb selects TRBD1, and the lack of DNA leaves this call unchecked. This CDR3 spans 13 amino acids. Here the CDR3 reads CASSLDRGQGYTF.

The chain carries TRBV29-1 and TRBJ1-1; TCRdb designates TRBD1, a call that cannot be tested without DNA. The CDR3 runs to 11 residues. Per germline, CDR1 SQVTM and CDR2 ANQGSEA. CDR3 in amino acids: CSVEGGQQAFF.

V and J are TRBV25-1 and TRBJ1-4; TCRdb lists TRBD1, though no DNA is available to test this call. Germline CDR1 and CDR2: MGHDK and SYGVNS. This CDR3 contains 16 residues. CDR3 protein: CASSAENRDRVEKLFF.

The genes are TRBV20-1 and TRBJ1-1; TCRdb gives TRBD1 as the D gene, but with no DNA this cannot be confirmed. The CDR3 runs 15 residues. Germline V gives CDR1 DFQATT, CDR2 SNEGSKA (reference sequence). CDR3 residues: CSARDLPGPFNEAFF.

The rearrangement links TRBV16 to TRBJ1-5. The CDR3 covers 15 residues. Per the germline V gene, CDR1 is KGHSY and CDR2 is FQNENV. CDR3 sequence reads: CASSQSIGEGQPQHF.

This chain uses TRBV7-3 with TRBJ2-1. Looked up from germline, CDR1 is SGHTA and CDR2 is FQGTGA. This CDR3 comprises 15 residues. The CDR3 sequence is CASSIGPSSYNEQFF.

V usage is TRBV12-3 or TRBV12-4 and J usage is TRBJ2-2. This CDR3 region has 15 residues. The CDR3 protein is CASSFAGANTGELFF.

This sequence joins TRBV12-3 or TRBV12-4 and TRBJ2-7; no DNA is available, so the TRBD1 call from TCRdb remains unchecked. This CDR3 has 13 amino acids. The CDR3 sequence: CASAPQMGSEQYF.

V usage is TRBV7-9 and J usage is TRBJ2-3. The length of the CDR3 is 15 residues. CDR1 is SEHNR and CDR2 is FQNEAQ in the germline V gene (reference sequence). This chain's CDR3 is CASSLIPILTDTQYF. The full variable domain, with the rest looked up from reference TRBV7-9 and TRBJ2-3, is DTGVSQNPRHKITKRGQNVTFRCDPISEHNRLYWYRQTLGQGPEFLTYFQNEAQLEKSRLLSDRFSAERPKGSFSTLEIQRTEQGDSAMYLCASSLIPILTDTQYFGPGTRLTVL.

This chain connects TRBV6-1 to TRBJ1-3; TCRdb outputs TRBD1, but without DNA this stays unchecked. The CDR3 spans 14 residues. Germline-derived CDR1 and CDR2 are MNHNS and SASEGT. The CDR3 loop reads CASSKTGPGNTIYF.

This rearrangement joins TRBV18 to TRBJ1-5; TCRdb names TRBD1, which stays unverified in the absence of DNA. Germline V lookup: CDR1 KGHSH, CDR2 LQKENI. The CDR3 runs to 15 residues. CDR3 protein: CASSGSQGGNQPQHF.

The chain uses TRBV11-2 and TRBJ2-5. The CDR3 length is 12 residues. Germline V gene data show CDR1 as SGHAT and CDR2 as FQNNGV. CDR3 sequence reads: CASSLAGQTQYF.

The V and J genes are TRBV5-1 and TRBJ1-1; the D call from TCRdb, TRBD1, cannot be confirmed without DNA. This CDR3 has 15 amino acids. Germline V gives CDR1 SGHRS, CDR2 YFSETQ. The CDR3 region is CASSLDQGVFTEAFF.

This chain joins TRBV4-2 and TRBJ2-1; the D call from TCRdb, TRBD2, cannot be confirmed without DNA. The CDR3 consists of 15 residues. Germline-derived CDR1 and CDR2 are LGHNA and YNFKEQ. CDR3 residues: CASSSSGALGNEQFF.

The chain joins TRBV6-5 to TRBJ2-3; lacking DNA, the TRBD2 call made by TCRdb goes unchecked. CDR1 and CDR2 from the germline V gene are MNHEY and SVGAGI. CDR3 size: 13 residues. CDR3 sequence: CASIAGGTDTQYF.

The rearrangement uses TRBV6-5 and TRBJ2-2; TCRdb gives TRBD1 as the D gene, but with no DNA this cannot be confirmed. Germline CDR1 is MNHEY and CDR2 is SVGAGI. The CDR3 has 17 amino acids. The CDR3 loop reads CASSRQGPGGDTGELFF.

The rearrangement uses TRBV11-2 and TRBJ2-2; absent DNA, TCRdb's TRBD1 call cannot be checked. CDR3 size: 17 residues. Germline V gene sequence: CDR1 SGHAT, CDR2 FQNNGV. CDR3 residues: CASRKKTGTRNTGELFF.

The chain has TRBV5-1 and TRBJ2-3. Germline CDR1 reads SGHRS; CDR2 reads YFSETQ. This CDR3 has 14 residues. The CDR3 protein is CASRLSTSTDTQYF.

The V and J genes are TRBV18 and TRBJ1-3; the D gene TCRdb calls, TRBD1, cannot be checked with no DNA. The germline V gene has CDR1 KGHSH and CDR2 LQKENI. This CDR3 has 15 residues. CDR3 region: CASSPPRGPGNTIYF. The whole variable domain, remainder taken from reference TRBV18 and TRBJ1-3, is NAGVMQNPRHLVRRRGQEARLRCSPMKGHSHVYWYRQLPEEGLKFMVYLQKENIIDESGMPKERFSAEFPKEGPSILRIQQVVRGDSAAYFCASSPPRGPGNTIYFGEGSWLTVV.